The present T cell receptor beta chain was sequenced within a study of human T cells and chemical hapten exposure. Whole-study results and caveats: TCRs above 1 in 1000 frequency did not change with DPC sensitization.

A few counts support this clonotype. Its antigen remains unknown. Time point reported: patch test 3, about 24 weeks after DPC sensitization. Specified treatment: therapeutic diphenylcyclopropenone sensitization with weekly scalp DPC. CDR3 size: 17 residues. Using its own MiXCR run on the RACE reads, TCRdb lists one record per CDR3 protein. The table shows tens of thousands of distinct CDR3 sequences, with over 9.5% occurring only once. The clonotype comes from a middle-aged woman with alopecia areata. Some clones in this sample may be carry-over from other donors' samples. The sequenced sample was whole blood, obtained in connection with sensitization to the hapten diphenylcyclopropenone (DPC). This rearrangement joins TRBV21-1 to TRBJ2-4; no check of the table's D call, TRBD1, against the DNA was made. TRBV21-1 is noted as a pseudogene. The DNA for the CDR3 is TGTGCCAGCAGCAAAGTAGACGACACGCTATTCGGGCGTATTCAGTACTTC. It encodes CASSKVDDTLFGRIQYF.